This TCR beta chain was obtained from a study of blood T cell repertoires in COVID-19. Across the whole study: T cells, B-cell-depleted T cells, or PBMCs supplied cDNA or gDNA.

Here immunoSEQ multiplex PCR was the method, and the copy in TCRdb shows in-frame clones only, minus some. The sample lists some 400,000 clones; about 90% were seen once. Material for sequencing was peripheral blood. This TCR derives from a woman between 55 and 75 years old with COVID-19, enrolled during active disease.

CDR3 bases: TGTGCCAGCAGTCCCGGGACAGGGATCTCTGAAGCTTTCTTT. This codes for CASSPGTGISEAFF. The rearrangement uses TRBV6-2 or TRBV6-3 and TRBJ1-1; TRBD1 agrees at 9 bases. Trimming at V came to 5 bases and at J to 6 bases, leaving 7 bases not matched to a gene. This CDR3 comprises 14 residues. Germline V gene sequence: CDR1 MNHEY, CDR2 SVGEGT.